The entry that follows covers one TCR beta chain sequence. CDR3 length equals 13 residues. Germline values: CDR1 SNHLY, CDR2 FYNNEI. The V and J ends lost 5 bases and 4 bases respectively, with 8 bases between them. The sample originates from a study of blood T cell repertoires in COVID-19. Study information: Samples came from the United States, Italy and Spain, spanning acute and convalescent COVID-19. T cells, B-cell-depleted T cells, or PBMCs provided the cDNA or gDNA that served as material.

Per the original data handling: Using reference gene primer amplification, nucleated cell counts were estimated. TCRdb's copy holds only in-frame clones and misses some; the assay was immunoSEQ multiplex PCR. V, J and clone size were drawn from that table, and D and trimming were deduced from the DNA. The table records hundreds of thousands of clones, around 90% of them present only once. This sequence was found in a man aged 18 to 30 with active or convalescent COVID-19. The chain recombines TRBV2 with TRBJ2-2; perhaps TRBD2 as D (5 bases). Material: peripheral blood. As DNA, the CDR3 is TGTGCCAGCAGTACGGGATCCACCGGGGAGCTGTTTTTT. Translated: CASSTGSTGELFF.